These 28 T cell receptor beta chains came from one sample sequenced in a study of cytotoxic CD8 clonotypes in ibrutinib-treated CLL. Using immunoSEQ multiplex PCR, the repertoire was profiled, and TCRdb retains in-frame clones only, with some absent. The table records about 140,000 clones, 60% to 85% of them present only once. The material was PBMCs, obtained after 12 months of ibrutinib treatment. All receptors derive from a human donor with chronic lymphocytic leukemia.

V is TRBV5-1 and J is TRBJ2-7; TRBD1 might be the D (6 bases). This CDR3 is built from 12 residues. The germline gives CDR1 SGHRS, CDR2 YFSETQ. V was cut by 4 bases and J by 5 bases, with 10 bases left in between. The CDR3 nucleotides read TGCGCCAGCAGCCGGAACAGGGACGAGCAGTACTTC. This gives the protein CASSRNRDEQYF.

The CDR3 region is CASTRDRVMTGELFF. The CDR3 DNA is TGTGCCAGCACCCGGGACAGGGTCATGACCGGGGAGCTGTTTTTT. This chain uses TRBV2 with TRBJ2-2; 9 positions agree with TRBD1. Germline trimming cut 7 bases from V and 5 bases from J; bases unmatched to any gene: 8. The CDR3 length is 15 residues. The germline CDR1 and CDR2 sequences are SNHLY and FYNNEI.

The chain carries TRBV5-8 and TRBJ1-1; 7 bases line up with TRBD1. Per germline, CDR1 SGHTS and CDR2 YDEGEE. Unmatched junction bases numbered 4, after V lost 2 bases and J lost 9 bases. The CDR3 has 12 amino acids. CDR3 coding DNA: TGTGCCAGCAGCTTTAGGACAGGAAAAGCTTTCTTT. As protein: CASSFRTGKAFF.

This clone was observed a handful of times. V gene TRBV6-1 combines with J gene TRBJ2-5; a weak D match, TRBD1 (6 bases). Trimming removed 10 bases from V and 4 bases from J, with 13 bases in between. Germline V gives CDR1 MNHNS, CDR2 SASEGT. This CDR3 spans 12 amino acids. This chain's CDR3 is CAIHRDPETQYF. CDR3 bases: TGTGCCATCCACAGGGATCCAGAGACCCAGTACTTC.

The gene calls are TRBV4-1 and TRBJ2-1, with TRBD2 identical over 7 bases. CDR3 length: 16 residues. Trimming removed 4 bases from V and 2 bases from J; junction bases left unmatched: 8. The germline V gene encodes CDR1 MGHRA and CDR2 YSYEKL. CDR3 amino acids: CASSPSSSGAYNEQFF. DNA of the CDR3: TGCGCCAGCAGCCCCTCTTCTAGCGGAGCCTACAATGAGCAGTTCTTC.

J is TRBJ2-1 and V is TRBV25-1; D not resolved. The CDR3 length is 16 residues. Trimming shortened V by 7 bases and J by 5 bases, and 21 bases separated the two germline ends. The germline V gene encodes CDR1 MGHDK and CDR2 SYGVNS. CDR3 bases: TGTGCCAGCACCCTGCCCCGGAGCGACGGGCACAATGAGCAGTTCTTC. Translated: CASTLPRSDGHNEQFF.

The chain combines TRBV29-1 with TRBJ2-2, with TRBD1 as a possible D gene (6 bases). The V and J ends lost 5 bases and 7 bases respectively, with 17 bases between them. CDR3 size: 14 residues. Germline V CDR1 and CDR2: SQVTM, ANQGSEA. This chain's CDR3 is CSVFVTGRYGELFF. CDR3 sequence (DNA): TGCAGCGTTTTTGTAACAGGGCGTTACGGGGAGCTGTTTTTT.

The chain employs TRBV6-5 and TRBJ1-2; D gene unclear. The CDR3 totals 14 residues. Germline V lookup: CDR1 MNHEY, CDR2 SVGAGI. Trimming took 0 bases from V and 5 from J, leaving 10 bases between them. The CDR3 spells CASSYSTVSYGYTF. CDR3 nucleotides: TGTGCCAGCAGTTACTCGACTGTTTCTTATGGCTACACCTTC.

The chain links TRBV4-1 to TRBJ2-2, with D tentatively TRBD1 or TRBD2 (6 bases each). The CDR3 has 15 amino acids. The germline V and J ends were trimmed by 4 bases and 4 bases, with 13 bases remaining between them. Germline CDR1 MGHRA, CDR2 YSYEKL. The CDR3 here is CASSLKQGGTGELFF. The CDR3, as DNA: TGCGCCAGCAGCCTGAAACAGGGAGGCACCGGGGAGCTGTTTTTT.

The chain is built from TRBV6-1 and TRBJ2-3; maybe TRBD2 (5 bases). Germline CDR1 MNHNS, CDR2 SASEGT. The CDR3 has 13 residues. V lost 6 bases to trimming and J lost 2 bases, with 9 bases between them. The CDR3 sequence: CASSRGDTDTQYF. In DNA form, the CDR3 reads TGTGCCAGCAGCCGGGGAGACACAGATACGCAGTATTTT.

CDR3 loop: CASRDRTGGARGNYGYTF. DNA for the CDR3: TGTGCCAGCCGGGACCGGACAGGGGGCGCCCGGGGGAACTATGGCTACACCTTC. V gene TRBV28 combines with J gene TRBJ1-2; 11 nucleotides align to TRBD1. V was pared by 8 bases and J by 2 bases, with 16 bases of the junction left unmatched. This CDR3 has 18 amino acids. CDR1 and CDR2 from the germline V gene are MDHEN and SYDVKM.

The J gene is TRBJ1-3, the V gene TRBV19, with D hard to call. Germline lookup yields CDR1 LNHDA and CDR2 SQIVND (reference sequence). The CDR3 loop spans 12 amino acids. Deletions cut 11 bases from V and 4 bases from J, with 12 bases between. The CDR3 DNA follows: TGTGCCTCCGCCGCCCAGGGAAACACCATATATTTT. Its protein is CASAAQGNTIYF.

CDR3 nucleotide sequence: TGTGCCAGCAGTTTAGTGACAGGGGCGGGGGAAAAACTGTTTTTT. As protein: CASSLVTGAGEKLFF. The J gene is TRBJ1-4, the V gene TRBV28; 8 nucleotides align to TRBD1. This CDR3 has 15 amino acids. After removal of 2 bases from V and 8 bases from J, the junction contained 7 bases not matched to a gene. CDR1 and CDR2 (germline): MDHEN, SYDVKM.

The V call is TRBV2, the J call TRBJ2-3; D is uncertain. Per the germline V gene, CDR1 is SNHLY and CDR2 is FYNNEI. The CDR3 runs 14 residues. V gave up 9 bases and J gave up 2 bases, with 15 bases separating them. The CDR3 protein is CARSAVTSTDTQYF. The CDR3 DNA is TGTGCCAGGTCCGCAGTAACTTCCACAGATACGCAGTATTTT.

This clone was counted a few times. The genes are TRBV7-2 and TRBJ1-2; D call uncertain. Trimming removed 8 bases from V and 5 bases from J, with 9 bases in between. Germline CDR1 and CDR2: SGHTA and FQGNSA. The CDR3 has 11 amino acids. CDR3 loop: CASGNRYGYTF. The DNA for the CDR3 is TGTGCCAGCGGAAACAGATATGGCTACACCTTC.

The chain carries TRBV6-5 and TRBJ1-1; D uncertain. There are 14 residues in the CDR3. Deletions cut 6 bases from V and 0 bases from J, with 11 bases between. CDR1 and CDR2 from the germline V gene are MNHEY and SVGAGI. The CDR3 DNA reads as TGTGCCAGCAGGAAAGGTCGTCTGAACACTGAAGCTTTCTTT. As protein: CASRKGRLNTEAFF.

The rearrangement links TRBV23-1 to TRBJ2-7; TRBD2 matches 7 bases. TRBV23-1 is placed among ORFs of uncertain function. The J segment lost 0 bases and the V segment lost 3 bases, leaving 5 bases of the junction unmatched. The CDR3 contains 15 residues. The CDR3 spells CASSHWEGHSYEQYF. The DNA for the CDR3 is TGCGCCAGCAGTCATTGGGAGGGGCACTCCTACGAGCAGTACTTC.

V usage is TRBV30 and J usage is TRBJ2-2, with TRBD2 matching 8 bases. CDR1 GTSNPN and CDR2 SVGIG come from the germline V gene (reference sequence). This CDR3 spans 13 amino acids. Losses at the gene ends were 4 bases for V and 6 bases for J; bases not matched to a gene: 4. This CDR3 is CAWMRLAPGELFF. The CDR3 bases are TGTGCCTGGATGAGACTAGCGCCCGGGGAGCTGTTTTTT.

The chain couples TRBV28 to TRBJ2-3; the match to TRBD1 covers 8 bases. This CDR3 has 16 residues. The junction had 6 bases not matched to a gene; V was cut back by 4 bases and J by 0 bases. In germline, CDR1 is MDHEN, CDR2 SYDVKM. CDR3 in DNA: TGTGCCAGCAGTTACCGACAGGGGCTTAGCACAGATACGCAGTATTTT. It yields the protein CASSYRQGLSTDTQYF.

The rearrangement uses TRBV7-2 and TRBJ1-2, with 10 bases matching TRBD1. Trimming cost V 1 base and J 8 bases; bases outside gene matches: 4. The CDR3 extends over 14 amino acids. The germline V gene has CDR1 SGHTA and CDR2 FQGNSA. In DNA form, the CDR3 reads TGTGCCAGCAGCTTAGGGCCGACAGGGGGCGGCTACACCTTC. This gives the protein CASSLGPTGGGYTF.

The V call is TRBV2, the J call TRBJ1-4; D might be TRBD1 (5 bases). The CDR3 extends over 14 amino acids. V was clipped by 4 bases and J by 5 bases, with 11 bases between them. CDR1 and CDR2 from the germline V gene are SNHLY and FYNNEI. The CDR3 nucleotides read TGTGCCAGCAGTGCCAGGGCGCCAAATGAAAAACTGTTTTTT. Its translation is CASSARAPNEKLFF.

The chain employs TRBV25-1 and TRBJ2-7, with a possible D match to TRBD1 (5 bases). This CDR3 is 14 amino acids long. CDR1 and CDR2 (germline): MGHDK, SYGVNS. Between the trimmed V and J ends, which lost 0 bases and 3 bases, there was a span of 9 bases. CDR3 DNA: TGTGCCAGCAGTGAATATGGAAGGGGCTACGAGCAGTACTTC. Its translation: CASSEYGRGYEQYF.

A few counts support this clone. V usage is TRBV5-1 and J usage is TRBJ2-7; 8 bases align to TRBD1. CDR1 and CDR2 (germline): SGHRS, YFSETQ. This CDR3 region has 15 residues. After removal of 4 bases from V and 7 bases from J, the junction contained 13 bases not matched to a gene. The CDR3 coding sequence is TGCGCCAGCAGCCTCGGGACAGGAATTCCTGGGGAGCAGTACTTC. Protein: CASSLGTGIPGEQYF. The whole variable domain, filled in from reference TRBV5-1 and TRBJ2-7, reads KAGVTQTPRYLIKTRGQQVTLSCSPISGHRSVSWYQQTPGQGLQFLFEYFSETQRNKGNFPGRFSGRQFSNSRSEMNVSTLELGDSALYLCASSLGTGIPGEQYFGPGTRLTVT.

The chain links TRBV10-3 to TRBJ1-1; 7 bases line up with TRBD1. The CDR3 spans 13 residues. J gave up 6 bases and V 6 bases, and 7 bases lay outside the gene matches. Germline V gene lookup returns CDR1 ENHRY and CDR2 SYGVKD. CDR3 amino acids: CAISIGQEAEAFF. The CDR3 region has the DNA TGTGCCATCAGCATTGGACAGGAGGCTGAAGCTTTCTTT.

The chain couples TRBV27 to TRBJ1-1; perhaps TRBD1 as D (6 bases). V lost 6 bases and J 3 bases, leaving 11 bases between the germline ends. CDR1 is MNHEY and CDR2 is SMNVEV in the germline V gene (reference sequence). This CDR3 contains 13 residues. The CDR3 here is CASRRHRDTEAFF. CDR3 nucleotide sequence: TGTGCCAGCAGACGTCACAGGGACACTGAAGCTTTCTTT.

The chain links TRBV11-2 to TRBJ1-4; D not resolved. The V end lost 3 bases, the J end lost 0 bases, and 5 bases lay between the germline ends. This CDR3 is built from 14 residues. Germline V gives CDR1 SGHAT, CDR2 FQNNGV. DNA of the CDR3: TGTGCCAGCAGCTTCGGGGCAACTAATGAAAAACTGTTTTTT. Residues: CASSFGATNEKLFF. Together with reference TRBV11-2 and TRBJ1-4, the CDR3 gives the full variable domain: EAGVAQSPRYKIIEKRQSVAFWCNPISGHATLYWYQQILGQGPKLLIQFQNNGVVDDSQLPKDRFSAERLKGVDSTLKIQPAKLEDSAVYLCASSFGATNEKLFFGSGTQLSVL.

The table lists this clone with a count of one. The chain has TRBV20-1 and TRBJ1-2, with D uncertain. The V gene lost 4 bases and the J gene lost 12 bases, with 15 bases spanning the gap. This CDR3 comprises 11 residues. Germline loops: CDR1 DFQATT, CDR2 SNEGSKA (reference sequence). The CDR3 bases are TGCAGTGCTACGGAAAGAGGGCCAGACACCTTC. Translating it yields CSATERGPDTF.

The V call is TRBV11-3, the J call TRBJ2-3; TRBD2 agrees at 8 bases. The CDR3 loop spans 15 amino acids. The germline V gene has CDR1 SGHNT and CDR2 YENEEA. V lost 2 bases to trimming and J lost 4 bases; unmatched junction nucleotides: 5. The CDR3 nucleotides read TGTGCCAGCAGCTTAAGCGACGGGAGGGCAGATACGCAGTATTTT. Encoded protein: CASSLSDGRADTQYF.